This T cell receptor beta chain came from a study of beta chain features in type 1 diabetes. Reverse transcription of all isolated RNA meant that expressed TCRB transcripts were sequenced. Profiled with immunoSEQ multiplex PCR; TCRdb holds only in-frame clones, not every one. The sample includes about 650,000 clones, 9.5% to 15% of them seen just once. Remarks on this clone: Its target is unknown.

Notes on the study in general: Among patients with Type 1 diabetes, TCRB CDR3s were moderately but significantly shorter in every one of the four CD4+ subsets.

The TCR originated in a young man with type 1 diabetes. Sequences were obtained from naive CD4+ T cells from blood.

The CDR3 DNA is TGTGCCAGCAGCTACGGAAACACCATATATTTT. It codes for CASSYGNTIYF. V usage is TRBV7-2 and J usage is TRBJ1-3; D remains ambiguous. The CDR3 contains 11 residues. Deletions cut 4 bases from V and 4 bases from J, with 2 bases between. CDR1 SGHTA and CDR2 FQGNSA come from the germline V gene.